This T cell receptor beta chain was obtained from a study of T-cell memory formation after mild COVID-19 listed by TCRdb under 2021. General notes on the study: TCR sequence clusters from the two donors were largely donor specific. In a couple of donors, T-cell clones that expanded and contracted after mild COVID-19 were followed by sequencing TCRalpha and TCRbeta repertoires longitudinally. Two young, previously healthy adult volunteers, one female and one male, were included in the cohort.

CDR1 and CDR2, per the germline V gene, are SNHLY and FYNNEI. V and J are trimmed by 3 bases and 3 bases, and the gene matches miss 3 bases of the junction. The CDR3 starts with the cysteine, ends with the phenylalanine, and has 15 residues. Only the CDR3 portion is preserved as DNA: 45 bases, with reading frame beginning at the first base. What the authors observed across the whole study: The study included only a couple of mild cases, and larger cohorts that include severe cases with pre-infection samples were judged to be necessary. Some responding clones were detected in pre-infection memory, suggesting pre-existing cross-reactive memory T cells joined the SARS-CoV-2 response. SARS-CoV-2 specificity of the second-wave clones peaking on day 37 was not confirmed. Clones that contracted from day 15 to 85 showed balanced CD4/CD8 phenotypes, whereas a second wave of clones that expanded from day 15 to 37 leaned towards CD4+. Contracting CD4+ clones turned up mainly in the CM and EM memory subsets, whereas EMRA was where CD8+ clones were enriched.

This clonotype turned up a few times. Its antigen target is currently unknown. One base away there is no much larger clone; base qualities are not given. Ficoll-Paque density gradient centrifugation was used to isolate PBMCs. Sequencing used an Illumina NovaSeq 6000. TCRalpha and TCRbeta cDNA libraries were constructed by 5'RACE with constant-segment primers, with sample barcodes and unique molecular identifiers being introduced. Trizol reagent was used to extract RNA from every sample. The libraries were amplified in two PCR steps, and the second step added a second sample barcode and Illumina TruSeq adapters. The libraries were sequenced on an Illumina NovaSeq using 2 x 150 bp paired-end reads. Under the source paper's analysis protocol: Reads were demultiplexed and collapsed into UMI-guided consensus sequences with migec v1.2.7. Using mixcr v2.1.11, UMI consensuses were aligned to TRA and TRB V and J templates and then assembled into clonotypes. Clonotypes were classified as expanded or contracted when called significant by both edgeR and NoisET, with noise models trained on biological replicates. For edgeR calls, the cutoffs were a false discovery rate-adjusted p below 0.01 and a log2 fold-change threshold of 1. As an exploratory analysis of dynamics, PCA with hierarchical clustering was applied to max-normalized trajectories of the 1000 most abundant clonotypes. Separately sequenced CD4+ and CD8+ repertoires were used to assign a CD4 or CD8 phenotype to each responding clone. TCRdb reprocessing: public reads trimmed at Q25 with fastp, clones called with MiXCR, in-frame beta chains kept. Every distinct CDR3 protein forms one entry, paired with its most common genes and DNA. TCRdb's processing, not the authors', yielded these V and J calls. The sample contains 400,000 to 500,000 distinct CDR3 sequences, around 20% of them found a single time. 7.5% to 9.5% of the sample rests with the top ten.

This receptor chain uses TRBV2 and TRBJ2-7; TRBD2 aligns with 12 central bases. This clonotype was sampled from an adult woman who had mild COVID-19 (a few samples of this study predate the infection). The sample titles of this study are shuffled in the database, so cell type and time point are left out; the donor was told from shared clones. The sequencing input was PBMCs or a T cell subset sorted from them (not recorded which). The CDR3 loop reads CASSEPTSGGYEQYF. The nucleotide sequence reads TGTGCCAGCAGTGAGCCGACTAGCGGGGGCTACGAGCAGTACTTC.